A single sample gave rise to the 23 T cell receptor beta chains below, sequenced in a study of CD8+ T cells in alopecia areata. RNA, once extracted, was reverse transcribed into cDNA for use as the sequencing template. Data came from immunoSEQ multiplex PCR; TCRdb stores just in-frame clones and leaves some out. Among under 70,000 clones listed, around 96% were seen once. Material: CD8+ T cells sorted from blood, obtained at week 0. These receptors were taken from a human donor with alopecia areata.

The rearrangement uses TRBV7-9 and TRBJ2-2; tentatively, D is TRBD1 (6 bases). The CDR3 covers 16 residues. Germline V gene lookup returns CDR1 SEHNR and CDR2 FQNEAQ (reference sequence). V gave up 5 bases and J gave up 4 bases, with 17 bases separating them. The CDR3 is CASSPNREVGTGELFF. The CDR3 DNA follows: TGTGCCAGCAGCCCAAACAGGGAAGTCGGCACCGGGGAGCTGTTTTTT.

The chain carries TRBV4-3 and TRBJ1-4; TRBD1 is a possible D gene (5 bases). The V end was cut by 0 bases, the J end by 7 bases, with 9 bases between. The CDR3 length is 14 residues. CDR1 and CDR2 from the germline V gene are LGHNA and YSLEER. The CDR3 is CASSQDRTPEKLFF. The CDR3 DNA follows: TGCGCCAGCAGCCAAGACCGGACACCTGAAAAACTGTTTTTT.

The rearrangement links TRBV4-3 to TRBJ2-1; TRBD1 might be the D (6 bases). Germline V gene data show CDR1 as LGHNA and CDR2 as YSLEER. V was cut by 0 bases and J by 7 bases, with 16 bases left in between. This CDR3 is built from 16 residues. The CDR3 DNA reads as TGCGCCAGCAGCCAAGAATGGAGTGGGGGCCCGAATGAGCAGTTCTTC. Protein sequence: CASSQEWSGGPNEQFF.

The chain couples TRBV7-9 to TRBJ2-5; D ambiguous. V lost 5 bases, J lost 4 bases, and 5 bases lay in between. Germline-derived CDR1 and CDR2 are SEHNR and FQNEAQ (reference sequence). This CDR3 has 11 amino acids. CDR3 sequence (DNA): TGTGCCAGCAGCCCTCGAGAGACCCAGTACTTC. Translated: CASSPRETQYF.

The chain couples TRBV6-5 to TRBJ2-7; 8 bases line up with TRBD1. Germline-derived CDR1 and CDR2 are MNHEY and SVGAGI. V trimming: 2 bases; J trimming: 6 bases; junction bases outside the gene matches: 6. The CDR3 loop spans 14 amino acids. CDR3 sequence: CASSYGTGIGEQYF. Written as DNA, the CDR3 is TGTGCCAGCAGTTACGGGACAGGAATAGGCGAGCAGTACTTC.

The J gene is TRBJ2-7, the V gene TRBV6-5; 9 bases map to TRBD1. This CDR3 contains 15 residues. V trimming: 5 bases; J trimming: 5 bases; junction bases outside the gene matches: 10. Germline loops: CDR1 MNHEY, CDR2 SVGAGI. The chain's CDR3 is CASSPSGTGIHEQYF. Here the CDR3 DNA reads TGTGCCAGCAGTCCGTCCGGGACAGGGATCCACGAGCAGTACTTC.

V and J are TRBV5-1 and TRBJ2-3; 12 bases are a match to TRBD1. The trim removed 0 bases at V and 0 bases at J, leaving 2 bases unmatched. CDR1 and CDR2 from the germline V gene are SGHRS and YFSETQ. The CDR3 extends over 17 amino acids. The DNA of the CDR3 is TGCGCCAGCAGCTTGGTGGGACAGGGGGCAAGCACAGATACGCAGTATTTT. The encoded protein is CASSLVGQGASTDTQYF.

This clone appeared once. The chain carries TRBV4-1 and TRBJ1-1, with D possibly being TRBD1 (5 bases). The CDR3 contains 16 residues. Between the trimmed V and J ends, which lost 1 base and 1 base, there was a span of 13 bases. CDR1 MGHRA and CDR2 YSYEKL come from the germline V gene. The CDR3 loop is CASSQVSGHTNTEAFF. The CDR3 nucleotides read TGCGCCAGCAGCCAAGTTTCTGGACATACGAACACTGAAGCTTTCTTT.

V and J are TRBV15 and TRBJ2-1, with a tentative D call TRBD2 (7 bases). The germline V gene has CDR1 LNHNV and CDR2 YYDKDF (reference sequence). The CDR3 spans 15 residues. With 5 bases removed from V and 2 bases from J, the gap between germline ends came to 13 bases. The CDR3 nucleotides read TGTGCCACCAGCCCAAAGCGGGACACCTACAATGAGCAGTTCTTC. It specifies CATSPKRDTYNEQFF.

CDR3 coding DNA: TGCGCCAGCAGCTTGAATCGGGACAGGAGAGGTACTAACTATGGCTACACCTTC. Residues: CASSLNRDRRGTNYGYTF. The V call is TRBV5-1, the J call TRBJ1-2, with 8 bases fitting TRBD1. The CDR3 is made up of 18 amino acids. V dropped 1 base and J dropped 0; count of bases not matched to a gene: 11. Germline lookup yields CDR1 SGHRS and CDR2 YFSETQ. The entire variable domain, with the rest obtained from reference TRBV5-1 and TRBJ1-2, is as follows: KAGVTQTPRYLIKTRGQQVTLSCSPISGHRSVSWYQQTPGQGLQFLFEYFSETQRNKGNFPGRFSGRQFSNSRSEMNVSTLELGDSALYLCASSLNRDRRGTNYGYTFGSGTRLTVV.

This clone has a single count. The chain links TRBV9 to TRBJ2-4, with D possibly being TRBD1 or TRBD2 (5 bases each). The CDR3 is 14 amino acids. The germline V and J ends were trimmed by 4 bases and 3 bases, with 11 bases remaining between them. Germline V lookup: CDR1 SGDLS, CDR2 YYNGEE. Here the CDR3 reads CASSPGRGKNIQYF. As DNA, the CDR3 is TGTGCCAGCAGCCCGGGACGAGGCAAAAACATTCAGTACTTC.

This sequence joins TRBV23-1 and TRBJ2-2; D ambiguous. TRBV23-1 is given ORF status, its function remaining uncertain. The CDR3 covers 14 residues. Trimming took off 0 bases at V and 8 bases at J, with 10 bases between the two ends. The CDR3 DNA reads TGCGCCAGCAGTCAATCGATCGATTATGGGGAGCTGTTTTTT. Its translation: CASSQSIDYGELFF.

This chain links TRBV4-3 with TRBJ2-1; TRBD1 matches at 12 bases. This CDR3 spans 19 amino acids. The V gene's germline CDR1 is LGHNA and CDR2 YSLEER. The ends lost 0 bases at V and 3 bases at J; junction bases unmatched: 9. The CDR3 region has the DNA TGCGCCAGCAGCCAAGATCGGGGGGGACAGGGGGCCCTCTACAATGAGCAGTTCTTC. Translation gives CASSQDRGGQGALYNEQFF.

This chain uses TRBV7-9 with TRBJ2-7; D is uncertain. The CDR3 is 11 amino acids. V lost 6 bases and J 9 bases, leaving 12 bases between the germline ends. The germline gives CDR1 SEHNR, CDR2 FQNEAQ (reference sequence). CDR3 nucleotides: TGTGCCAGCAGTAACGGCCGAGGGCAGTACTTC. Its protein product is CASSNGRGQYF.

The chain has TRBV5-5 and TRBJ2-7, with TRBD1 identical over 7 bases. CDR3 length: 15 amino acids. CDR1 is SGHKS and CDR2 is YYEKEE in the germline V gene (reference sequence). V shed 4 bases and J 3 bases; nucleotides not matched to a gene: 10. CDR3 region: CASSPMRGQNYEQYF. CDR3 DNA: TGTGCCAGCAGCCCGATGAGGGGACAGAACTACGAGCAGTACTTC.

The V and J genes are TRBV4-2 and TRBJ2-3; D may correspond to TRBD1 or TRBD2 (6 bases each). CDR3 length equals 16 residues. The germline CDR1 and CDR2 sequences are LGHNA and YNFKEQ. V lost 4 bases and J lost 0, with 14 bases in between. This CDR3 is CASSLRGQTSTDTQYF. The CDR3 DNA is TGTGCCAGCAGCCTTCGGGGGCAGACTAGCACAGATACGCAGTATTTT.

The J gene is TRBJ2-5, the V gene TRBV4-1, with TRBD2 as a possible D gene (6 bases). CDR1 is MGHRA and CDR2 is YSYEKL in the germline V gene. The CDR3 runs 14 residues. The germline V and J ends were trimmed by 0 bases and 5 bases, with 10 bases remaining between them. The CDR3 region is CASSQEEGLETQYF. CDR3 nucleotides: TGCGCCAGCAGCCAAGAGGAGGGTTTGGAGACCCAGTACTTC.

The V and J genes are TRBV9 and TRBJ1-1, with D possibly being TRBD1 (5 bases). Germline-derived CDR1 and CDR2 are SGDLS and YYNGEE. The V end lost 7 bases, the J end lost 6 bases, and 13 bases lay between the germline ends. This CDR3 is built from 12 residues. CDR3 nucleotide sequence: TGTGCCAGCCGGGACGTTGGGTCTGAAGCTTTCTTT. This sequence encodes CASRDVGSEAFF.

This clone was found a few times. This chain links TRBV7-9 with TRBJ2-7, with D tentatively TRBD2 (7 bases). V gave up 11 bases and J gave up 4 bases, with 12 bases separating them. Germline CDR1 SEHNR, CDR2 FQNEAQ (reference sequence). This CDR3 comprises 11 residues. The CDR3 DNA reads as TGTGCCGCGGGGGCCGGGTACGAGCAGTACTTC. Translating it yields CAAGAGYEQYF. Full variable domain (remainder filled in from reference TRBV7-9 and TRBJ2-7): DTGVSQNPRHKITKRGQNVTFRCDPISEHNRLYWYRQTLGQGPEFLTYFQNEAQLEKSRLLSDRFSAERPKGSFSTLEIQRTEQGDSAMYLCAAGAGYEQYFGPGTRLTVT.

The rearrangement links TRBV4-3 to TRBJ2-1; D possibly matches TRBD1 or TRBD2 (5 bases each). Trimming left V 6 bases short and J 6 bases short, with 12 bases between. CDR3 length equals 13 residues. The V gene's germline CDR1 is LGHNA and CDR2 YSLEER. The CDR3 reads CASRPSGSNEQFF. CDR3 nucleotides: TGCGCCAGCAGACCATCAGGGAGCAATGAGCAGTTCTTC.

The V and J genes are TRBV7-9 and TRBJ2-5; possibly TRBD2 for D (7 bases). Trimming took off 4 bases at V and 1 base at J, with 16 bases between the two ends. The germline CDR1 and CDR2 sequences are SEHNR and FQNEAQ (reference sequence). There are 16 residues in the CDR3. This chain's CDR3 is CASSSLGRGAQETQYF. The CDR3 region has the DNA TGTGCCAGCAGCTCTCTTGGGAGGGGGGCCCAAGAGACCCAGTACTTC.

On this clone itself: The junction does not match germline at one end; this may be a read error. The chain carries TRBV28 and TRBJ1-6; possibly TRBD1 for D (5 bases). Germline CDR1 MDHEN, CDR2 SYDVKM. The length of the CDR3 is 15 residues. CDR3 residues: CASSIGASYDSPLHF. As DNA, the CDR3 is TGTGCCAGCAGCATTGGGGCGTCCTATGATTCACCCCTCCACTTT.

V usage is TRBV7-8 and J usage is TRBJ2-1, with D possibly TRBD1 on 6 matching bases. V dropped 0 bases and J dropped 8 bases, with 14 bases sitting between them. The CDR3 loop spans 15 amino acids. From germline, CDR1 is SGHVS and CDR2 FQNEAQ. CDR3: CASSLAGANADEQFF. The DNA of the CDR3 is TGTGCCAGCAGCTTAGCGGGGGCCAATGCTGATGAGCAGTTCTTC.